A single sample is the source of the 13 T cell receptor beta chains below, sequenced in a study of beta chain features in type 1 diabetes. As every portion of the isolated RNA was reverse transcribed, the sequencing read expressed TCRB transcripts. Method: immunoSEQ multiplex PCR; TCRdb's copy keeps in-frame clones and lacks some. The repertoire holds more than 85,000 clones, with approximately 37% as singletons. The specimen was stem cell memory CD4+ T cells from blood. The receptors stem from a woman aged 18-29 years in good health.

This clone was picked up a small number of times. The CDR3 spells CASSGTGLPANEQFF. The CDR3 DNA follows: TGTGCCAGCAGCGGGACAGGTCTCCCTGCCAATGAGCAGTTCTTC. This chain joins TRBV7-8 and TRBJ2-1, with 8 bases that match TRBD1. Germline V gives CDR1 SGHVS, CDR2 FQNEAQ. V was pared by 5 bases and J by 6 bases, with 9 bases of the junction left unmatched. CDR3 length: 15 amino acids. The entire variable domain, with the rest obtained from reference TRBV7-8 and TRBJ2-1, is as follows: GAGVSQSPRYKVAKRGQDVALRCDPISGHVSLFWYQQALGQGPEFLTYFQNEAQLDKSGLPSDRFFAERPEGSVSTLKIQRTQQEDSAVYLCASSGTGLPANEQFFGPGTRLTVL.

There are a few counts of this clone. The chain is built from TRBV7-9 and TRBJ2-7; D perhaps matches TRBD2 (5 bases). This CDR3 is built from 15 residues. The V end was cut by 5 bases, the J end by 6 bases, with 20 bases between. The germline V gene has CDR1 SEHNR and CDR2 FQNEAQ (reference sequence). The CDR3 loop is CASSPPRARFLEQYF. The CDR3 nucleotides read TGTGCCAGCAGCCCCCCGCGGGCTAGATTTCTCGAGCAGTACTTC.

The chain links TRBV7-2 to TRBJ2-1, with TRBD1 matching over 8 bases. The ends lost 3 bases at V and 0 bases at J; junction bases unmatched: 10. CDR1 and CDR2 from the germline V gene are SGHTA and FQGNSA. This CDR3 spans 18 amino acids. CDR3 in amino acids: CASSFPSTGTGSYNEQFF. The CDR3 nucleotides are TGTGCCAGCAGCTTCCCCTCCACCGGGACAGGCTCCTACAATGAGCAGTTCTTC.

The chain recombines TRBV5-1 with TRBJ1-1, with D uncertain. Germline lookup yields CDR1 SGHRS and CDR2 YFSETQ. V lost 5 bases and J lost 7, with 9 bases in between. The CDR3 covers 11 residues. The CDR3 DNA is TGCGCCAGCAGGGAACAGAGTGAAGCTTTCTTT. Its protein product is CASREQSEAFF.

The chain is built from TRBV4-1 and TRBJ2-5, with a possible D match to TRBD1 (6 bases). V lost 0 bases to trimming and J lost 4 bases, with 18 bases between them. CDR3 length: 17 residues. Germline loops: CDR1 MGHRA, CDR2 YSYEKL. The CDR3 bases are TGCGCCAGCAGCCAAGAACAGGGTACTTCCAGGGGAGAGACCCAGTACTTC. Translation: CASSQEQGTSRGETQYF.

The V gene is TRBV5-6, the J gene TRBJ1-5; D is unclear. Between the trimmed V and J ends, which lost 1 base and 5 bases, there was a span of 13 bases. The CDR3 runs to 15 residues. The germline V gene encodes CDR1 SGHDT and CDR2 YYEEEE. DNA of the CDR3: TGTGCCAGCAGCTTGATCGGCCAGCGGCATCAGCCCCAGCATTTT. This encodes CASSLIGQRHQPQHF. The full variable domain, completed using reference TRBV5-6 and TRBJ1-5, is DAGVTQSPTHLIKTRGQQVTLRCSPKSGHDTVSWYQQALGQGPQFIFQYYEEEERQRGNFPDRFSGHQFPNYSSELNVNALLLGDSALYLCASSLIGQRHQPQHFGDGTRLSIL.

V is TRBV2 and J is TRBJ1-5; D is perhaps TRBD1 (6 bases). Germline values: CDR1 SNHLY, CDR2 FYNNEI. The V end was cut by 7 bases, the J end by 1 base, with 17 bases between. The CDR3 loop spans 16 amino acids. CDR3 coding DNA: TGTGCCAGCAATCCACAGGGTATCGGGAGCAATCAGCCCCAGCATTTT. Residues: CASNPQGIGSNQPQHF.

V gene TRBV18 combines with J gene TRBJ1-4, with TRBD1 matching over 7 bases. The CDR3 extends over 14 amino acids. The ends lost 4 bases at V and 4 bases at J; junction bases unmatched: 3. Per germline, CDR1 KGHSH and CDR2 LQKENI. The CDR3 spells CASSQGAGNEKLFF. In DNA, the CDR3 is TGTGCCAGCTCACAGGGGGCCGGTAATGAAAAACTGTTTTTT.

The chain combines TRBV2 with TRBJ2-5; the match to TRBD2 covers 7 bases. The germline gives CDR1 SNHLY, CDR2 FYNNEI. J lost 2 bases, V lost 3 bases, and 3 bases had no gene match. CDR3 length equals 14 residues. DNA of the CDR3: TGTGCCAGCAGTGAGAGGACTAGGCAAGAGACCCAGTACTTC. Translated: CASSERTRQETQYF.

The chain joins TRBV15 to TRBJ2-3, with 7 bases lining up with TRBD1. CDR1 is LNHNV, CDR2 YYDKDF, per germline (reference sequence). V dropped 1 base and J dropped 4; count of bases not matched to a gene: 8. CDR3 length equals 16 residues. The CDR3 nucleotides read TGTGCCACCAGCAGAGGAATTACAGGGGTGTCAGATACGCAGTATTTT. This codes for CATSRGITGVSDTQYF.

The genes are TRBV27 and TRBJ1-2, with D possibly being TRBD1 (5 bases). Deletions cut 5 bases from V and 2 bases from J, with 21 bases between. Germline V gene data show CDR1 as MNHEY and CDR2 as SMNVEV (reference sequence). The CDR3 runs to 17 residues. The CDR3 protein is CASSPDPHRMGNYGYTF. The DNA of the CDR3 is TGTGCCAGCAGTCCCGATCCCCACAGGATGGGAAACTATGGCTACACCTTC.

This clone was observed a few times. The J gene is TRBJ1-5, the V gene TRBV10-3; D might be TRBD1 (6 bases). Per germline, CDR1 ENHRY and CDR2 SYGVKD. V was cut by 0 bases and J by 7 bases, with 13 bases left in between. The CDR3 totals 15 residues. The CDR3 sequence is CAISESGGLYQPQHF. CDR3 DNA sequence: TGTGCCATCAGTGAGTCCGGGGGGCTTTACCAGCCCCAGCATTTT.

The rearrangement uses TRBV27 and TRBJ1-1; no clear D gene. Germline V lookup: CDR1 MNHEY, CDR2 SMNVEV (reference sequence). Trimming cost V 5 bases and J 7 bases, with 11 bases left between them. CDR3 length equals 12 residues. For the CDR3, the DNA is TGTGCCAGCAGTGGGCCCAGCGGTGAAGCTTTCTTT. It codes for CASSGPSGEAFF.